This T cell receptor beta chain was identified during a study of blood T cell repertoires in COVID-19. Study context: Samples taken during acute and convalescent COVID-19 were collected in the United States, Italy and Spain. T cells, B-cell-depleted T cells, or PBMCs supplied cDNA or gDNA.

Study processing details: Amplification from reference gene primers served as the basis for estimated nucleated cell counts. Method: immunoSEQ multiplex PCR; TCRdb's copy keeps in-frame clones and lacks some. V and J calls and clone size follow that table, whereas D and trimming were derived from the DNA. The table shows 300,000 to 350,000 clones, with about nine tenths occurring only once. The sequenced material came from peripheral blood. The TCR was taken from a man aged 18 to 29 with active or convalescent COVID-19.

The CDR3 bases are TGCGCCAGCAGCCAAGATACGATGCGAAGCTACACCTTC. Encoded protein: CASSQDTMRSYTF. The genes are TRBV4-1 and TRBJ1-2; D gene ambiguous. V lost 0 bases and J 9 bases, leaving 11 bases between the germline ends. The germline CDR1 and CDR2 sequences are MGHRA and YSYEKL. There are 13 residues in the CDR3.